The 21 T cell receptor beta chains below all came from one sample that was sequenced in a study of cytomegalovirus exposure and HLA in healthy donors (dated by TCRdb to about 2017). The library was made by the immunoSEQ multiplex PCR assay. For the multiplex PCR, a mixture combining 60 forward primers for TCR Vbeta segments and 13 reverse primers for TCR Jbeta segments was used. This is the immuneACCESS table as TCRdb keeps it, with only in-frame sequences that have V and J called. A part of the clones is gone; compared with another copy, unresolved V genes explain less than half, and the rest is unexplained. Recorded for this sample are 120,000 to 150,000 clones; approximately 85% of them occurred a single time. 0.5% to 0.65% of the sample is in the top ten clones. What was sequenced was PBMCs. The receptors originated from a woman aged 40 to 55 in good health and CMV-seronegative.

The chain uses TRBV7-3 and TRBJ2-3; 8 bases fit TRBD2. Germline CDR1 and CDR2: SGHTA and FQGTGA. The CDR3 extends over 15 amino acids. Trimming took 2 bases from V and 1 from J; bases not matched to a gene: 2. The DNA of the CDR3 is TGTGCCAGCAGCTTACAGCGGGGGCGCACAGATACGCAGTATTTT. Translated: CASSLQRGRTDTQYF.

This clone is a singleton in its sample. The rearrangement joins TRBV14 to TRBJ2-3; TRBD2 is a possible D gene (5 bases). This CDR3 has 17 residues. Germline V gene data show CDR1 as SGHDN and CDR2 as FVKESK. The ends were cut back, 0 bases at V and 2 bases at J, with 15 bases in the middle. CDR3 bases: TGTGCCAGCAGCCAAGACGGGCGGGCGCGTAACACAGATACGCAGTATTTT. This encodes CASSQDGRARNTDTQYF.

The V and J genes are TRBV11-2 and TRBJ2-2; no reliable D call. CDR1 and CDR2 (germline): SGHAT, FQNNGV. Trimming took off 3 bases at V and 2 bases at J, with 10 bases between the two ends. This CDR3 spans 15 amino acids. In DNA form, the CDR3 reads TGTGCCAGCAGCTTTATACAATTAAACACCGGGGAGCTGTTTTTT. Translated: CASSFIQLNTGELFF.

The chain is built from TRBV6-6 and TRBJ2-1; D may be TRBD2 (5 bases). Trimming pared 3 bases from V and 8 bases from J, leaving 11 bases between. This CDR3 contains 13 residues. Germline assignment: CDR1 MNHNY and CDR2 SVGAGI (reference sequence). The CDR3 is CASSYSRDDEQFF. The CDR3 DNA reads TGTGCCAGCAGTTATTCACGGGATGATGAGCAGTTCTTC.

This clone was observed once. The chain couples TRBV2 to TRBJ1-1; D remains ambiguous. Trimming took off 4 bases at V and 1 base at J, with 4 bases between the two ends. Germline CDR1 is SNHLY and CDR2 is FYNNEI. The CDR3 spans 12 residues. CDR3 DNA: TGTGCCAGCAGTGTAGAGAACACTGAAGCTTTCTTT. As protein: CASSVENTEAFF.

In its sample, this clone was seen once. V is TRBV9 and J is TRBJ2-2, with 7 bases fitting TRBD1. Germline CDR1 and CDR2: SGDLS and YYNGEE. CDR3 size: 17 residues. Trimming took 5 bases from V and 0 from J; bases not matched to a gene: 10. The CDR3 DNA follows: TGTGCCAGCAGGGGGATTTCCGGGACAGCGAACACCGGGGAGCTGTTTTTT. Translating it yields CASRGISGTANTGELFF.

This chain uses TRBV6-5 with TRBJ2-3; 8 nucleotides match TRBD2. CDR3 length: 15 amino acids. J gave up 1 base and V 5 bases, and 5 bases lay outside the gene matches. From germline, CDR1 is MNHEY and CDR2 SVGAGI. The CDR3 spells CASSQPGLGTDTQYF. In DNA, the CDR3 is TGTGCCAGCAGTCAGCCGGGACTAGGCACAGATACGCAGTATTTT.

This clone was seen only a few times. V is TRBV6-1 and J is TRBJ1-2; weak D call: TRBD1 (6 bases). CDR3 length: 12 residues. Trimming took 7 bases from V and 6 from J, leaving 12 bases between them. The germline V gene encodes CDR1 MNHNS and CDR2 SASEGT. The CDR3 DNA follows: TGTGCCAGCAATGACAGGATGGATGGCTACACCTTC. It is translated as CASNDRMDGYTF.

The rearrangement links TRBV5-1 to TRBJ2-5; 9 positions match TRBD1. Per the germline V gene, CDR1 is SGHRS and CDR2 is YFSETQ. V was pared by 5 bases and J by 3 bases, with 5 bases of the junction left unmatched. This CDR3 contains 14 residues. The CDR3 sequence is CASRPTGGEETQYF. Here the CDR3 DNA reads TGCGCCAGCAGGCCAACAGGGGGCGAAGAGACCCAGTACTTC. The full variable domain, its missing parts supplied by reference TRBV5-1 and TRBJ2-5, is KAGVTQTPRYLIKTRGQQVTLSCSPISGHRSVSWYQQTPGQGLQFLFEYFSETQRNKGNFPGRFSGRQFSNSRSEMNVSTLELGDSALYLCASRPTGGEETQYFGPGTRLLVL.

V is TRBV13 and J is TRBJ1-1, with TRBD1 identical over 8 bases. CDR1 is PRHDT and CDR2 is FYEKMQ in the germline V gene (reference sequence). After removal of 0 bases from V and 1 base from J, the junction contained 1 base not matched to a gene. The CDR3 has 15 residues. The CDR3 coding sequence is TGTGCCAGCAGCTTAGGTGGGACAGGGAACACTGAAGCTTTCTTT. It translates to CASSLGGTGNTEAFF.

V and J are TRBV28 and TRBJ2-7; tentatively, D is TRBD1 (8 bases). The CDR3 is made up of 14 amino acids. V was trimmed by 6 bases and J by 4 bases, leaving 16 bases between them. Germline assignment: CDR1 MDHEN and CDR2 SYDVKM. The CDR3 loop reads CASRDREGFYEQYF. The CDR3 bases are TGTGCCAGCAGGGACAGGGAGGGGTTTTACGAGCAGTACTTC.

V is TRBV7-9 and J is TRBJ1-2; D unclear. This CDR3 region has 15 residues. Trimming removed 1 base from V and 4 bases from J, with 13 bases in between. Germline CDR1 reads SEHNR; CDR2 reads FQNEAQ (reference sequence). CDR3 bases: TGTGCCAGCAGCTTAGGGGCTTGGGAGATCTATGGCTACACCTTC. Protein product: CASSLGAWEIYGYTF. The full variable domain, with the rest looked up from reference TRBV7-9 and TRBJ1-2, is DTGVSQNPRHKITKRGQNVTFRCDPISEHNRLYWYRQTLGQGPEFLTYFQNEAQLEKSRLLSDRFSAERPKGSFSTLEIQRTEQGDSAMYLCASSLGAWEIYGYTFGSGTRLTVV.

V is TRBV6-1 and J is TRBJ2-5; 8 bases align to TRBD1. The V gene's germline CDR1 is MNHNS and CDR2 SASEGT. The junction had 10 bases not matched to a gene; V was cut back by 5 bases and J by 5 bases. CDR3 length: 15 residues. CDR3 protein: CASSTQGALGETQYF. In nucleotides, the CDR3 is TGTGCCAGCAGTACTCAGGGGGCGCTGGGGGAGACCCAGTACTTC.

This chain uses TRBV7-3 with TRBJ2-5, with 8 bases lining up with TRBD1. The assigned J gene may be wrong: the sequence end matches TRBJ2-7 better. Germline V gives CDR1 SGHTA, CDR2 FQGTGA. This CDR3 is built from 15 residues. The CDR3 here is CASSPGDRRPYEQYF. The DNA of the CDR3 is TGTGCCAGCAGCCCTGGGGACAGGAGACCCTACGAGCAGTACTTC.

The V gene is TRBV9, the J gene TRBJ2-2; 9 positions match TRBD2. Germline lookup yields CDR1 SGDLS and CDR2 YYNGEE. Trimming cost V 0 bases and J 0 bases; bases outside gene matches: 6. The CDR3 extends over 18 amino acids. Written as DNA, the CDR3 is TGTGCCAGCAGCGTAGGACTAGCGGTTGTTGCGAACACCGGGGAGCTGTTTTTT. It specifies CASSVGLAVVANTGELFF.

This clone appeared a few times. The chain combines TRBV15 with TRBJ2-1; 16 bases agree with TRBD2. V shed 5 bases and J 5 bases; nucleotides not matched to a gene: 12. The CDR3 has 19 amino acids. Germline loops: CDR1 LNHNV, CDR2 YYDKDF (reference sequence). This chain's CDR3 is CATSSPGLAGGPGHNEQFF. In DNA form, the CDR3 reads TGTGCCACCAGCTCTCCGGGACTAGCGGGAGGGCCTGGCCACAATGAGCAGTTCTTC. Combining the CDR3 with reference TRBV15 and TRBJ2-1 gives the whole variable domain DAMVIQNPRYQVTQFGKPVTLSCSQTLNHNVMYWYQQKSSQAPKLLFHYYDKDFNNEADTPDNFQSRRPNTSFCFLDIRSPGLGDTAMYLCATSSPGLAGGPGHNEQFFGPGTRLTVL.

The chain carries TRBV7-2 and TRBJ1-1; tentative D call: TRBD1 (6 bases). Trimming removed 5 bases from V and 1 base from J, with 14 bases in between. The CDR3 sequence is 15 residues long. From germline, CDR1 is SGHTA and CDR2 FQGNSA. CDR3 protein: CASSARTVWNTEAFF. The DNA for the CDR3 is TGTGCCAGCAGCGCGCGGACAGTTTGGAACACTGAAGCTTTCTTT. Full variable domain (outside the CDR3, taken from reference TRBV7-2 and TRBJ1-1): GAGVSQSPSNKVTEKGKDVELRCDPISGHTALYWYRQSLGQGLEFLIYFQGNSAPDKSGLPSDRFSAERTGGSVSTLTIQRTQQEDSAVYLCASSARTVWNTEAFFGQGTRLTVV.

The CDR3 protein is CASSLSPRELNEQYF. The DNA of the CDR3 is TGCGCCAGCAGCTTGAGCCCGCGGGAGTTAAACGAGCAGTACTTC. The V and J genes are TRBV5-1 and TRBJ2-7; 7 nucleotides agree with TRBD2. This CDR3 is built from 15 residues. Germline V gene sequence: CDR1 SGHRS, CDR2 YFSETQ. J lost 5 bases, V lost 1 base, and 9 bases had no gene match. Full variable domain (missing parts from reference TRBV5-1 and TRBJ2-7): KAGVTQTPRYLIKTRGQQVTLSCSPISGHRSVSWYQQTPGQGLQFLFEYFSETQRNKGNFPGRFSGRQFSNSRSEMNVSTLELGDSALYLCASSLSPRELNEQYFGPGTRLTVT.

The genes are TRBV28 and TRBJ1-2; TRBD1 is a possible D gene (5 bases). In germline, CDR1 is MDHEN, CDR2 SYDVKM. The CDR3 is 16 amino acids. Trimming shortened V by 7 bases and J by 2 bases, and 20 bases separated the two germline ends. The CDR3 protein is CASTKRAGSRNYGYTF. DNA for the CDR3: TGTGCCAGCACCAAAAGGGCAGGGTCCAGGAACTATGGCTACACCTTC.

The chain is built from TRBV19 and TRBJ2-7, with TRBD1 matching over 10 bases. The length of the CDR3 is 14 residues. V shed 7 bases and J 2 bases; nucleotides not matched to a gene: 5. Germline loops: CDR1 LNHDA, CDR2 SQIVND (reference sequence). CDR3 in DNA: TGTGCCAGTACCGGACAGGGGGTAACCTACGAGCAGTACTTC. Translated: CASTGQGVTYEQYF.

The chain combines TRBV10-3 with TRBJ1-1; D might be TRBD1 (6 bases). Trimming removed 10 bases at V and 1 base at J, with 13 bases between. Germline CDR1 reads ENHRY; CDR2 reads SYGVKD. This CDR3 region has 13 residues. DNA of the CDR3: TGTGCCAGCACACAGGGAGAGAACACTGAAGCTTTCTTT. Translated: CASTQGENTEAFF.